One sample yielded the 25 T cell receptor beta chains listed below, sequenced in a study of blood T cell repertoires in COVID-19. Produced via immunoSEQ multiplex PCR; TCRdb's table is partial and in-frame only. The sample includes approximately 280,000 clones, approximately 78% of them seen just once. The sequenced sample was PBMCs or T cells enriched from blood (not recorded which). The origin of the receptors is a man between 35 and 55 years old who had been exposed to COVID-19.

The chain links TRBV2 to TRBJ1-2, with D perhaps TRBD1 (5 bases). From germline, CDR1 is SNHLY and CDR2 FYNNEI. This CDR3 region has 13 residues. V was shortened by 7 bases and J by 4 bases, with 13 bases between the two germline ends. This CDR3 reads CASILGQGYGYTF. In nucleotides, the CDR3 is TGTGCCAGCATCTTGGGGCAAGGCTATGGCTACACCTTC.

V usage is TRBV5-8 and J usage is TRBJ2-1; tentatively, D is TRBD2 (6 bases). The germline V gene has CDR1 SGHTS and CDR2 YDEGEE. This CDR3 is built from 15 residues. V was clipped by 4 bases and J by 3 bases, with 14 bases between them. The CDR3 DNA sequence: TGTGCCAGCAGCCAGGGACTTATCCTCTACAATGAGCAGTTCTTC. Amino acids: CASSQGLILYNEQFF.

The chain combines TRBV3-1 (or the pseudogene TRBV3-2) with TRBJ2-2, with D tentatively TRBD1 (6 bases). V lost 0 bases and J lost 4, with 12 bases in between. Germline V gives CDR1 LGHDT, CDR2 YNNKEL (reference sequence). CDR3 length: 16 residues. In nucleotides, the CDR3 is TGTGCCAGCAGCCAAGAGATAACAGGGAGCACCGGGGAGCTGTTTTTT. Its translation: CASSQEITGSTGELFF.

The chain employs TRBV2 and TRBJ1-4; D remains ambiguous. V lost 6 bases and J 5 bases, leaving 16 bases between the germline ends. Germline V gene sequence: CDR1 SNHLY, CDR2 FYNNEI. The CDR3 has 15 amino acids. CDR3 nucleotide sequence: TGTGCCAGCAGCGCCCCGGGTCTTGAGAATGAAAAACTGTTTTTT. Amino acid sequence: CASSAPGLENEKLFF.

The CDR3 sequence: CASSPQGSGEKLFF. CDR3 nucleotide sequence: TGTGCCAGCAGTCCACAGGGGTCCGGTGAAAAACTGTTTTTT. This chain uses TRBV27 with TRBJ1-4; 7 positions agree with TRBD1. This CDR3 comprises 14 residues. Trimming took 5 bases from V and 7 from J; bases not matched to a gene: 7. Germline lookup yields CDR1 MNHEY and CDR2 SMNVEV (reference sequence).

This clone was counted once. The V and J genes are TRBV19 and TRBJ2-5; the match to TRBD1 covers 8 bases. The CDR3 spans 13 residues. Germline V gives CDR1 LNHDA, CDR2 SQIVND (reference sequence). The junction had 1 base not matched to a gene; V was cut back by 4 bases and J by 3 bases. CDR3 loop: CASSRDRKETQYF. The CDR3 DNA is TGTGCCAGTAGTAGGGACAGGAAAGAGACCCAGTACTTC.

The chain carries TRBV9 and TRBJ1-1; D gene ambiguous. CDR3 length equals 14 residues. The V gene's germline CDR1 is SGDLS and CDR2 YYNGEE. Deletions cut 4 bases from V and 4 bases from J, with 14 bases between. The chain's CDR3 is CASSPQRRGTEAFF. DNA for the CDR3: TGTGCCAGCAGCCCCCAGAGGCGGGGCACTGAAGCTTTCTTT.

Written as DNA, the CDR3 is TGTGCCAGCAGCTTACAGGGGGTAGGCTACACCTTC. Amino acid sequence: CASSLQGVGYTF. J is TRBJ1-2 and V is TRBV19, with 8 bases lining up with TRBD1. J gave up 8 bases and V 9 bases, and 8 bases lay outside the gene matches. This CDR3 comprises 12 residues. Germline V lookup: CDR1 LNHDA, CDR2 SQIVND (reference sequence).

The chain couples TRBV29-1 to TRBJ2-7; 7 nucleotides match TRBD2. Germline values: CDR1 SQVTM, CDR2 ANQGSEA. J gave up 1 base and V 1 base, and 7 bases lay outside the gene matches. The CDR3 has 15 residues. In DNA, the CDR3 is TGCAGCGTTGAAGGAACCAATAGCGGGTCCTACGAGCAGTACTTC. It is translated as CSVEGTNSGSYEQYF.

This chain joins TRBV4-2 and TRBJ2-7; 7 bases line up with TRBD2. Germline CDR1 and CDR2: LGHNA and YNFKEQ. This CDR3 has 16 residues. The V and J ends lost 1 base and 2 bases, in that order; junction bases with no gene match: 8. CDR3 sequence: CASSQVQGLPAYEQYF. The CDR3 coding sequence is TGTGCCAGCAGCCAAGTTCAGGGACTACCGGCCTACGAGCAGTACTTC.

The chain couples TRBV19 to TRBJ1-5; 8 nucleotides match TRBD1. CDR3 length equals 15 residues. With V trimmed by 3 bases and J by 4 bases, 5 bases remained unmatched. Germline V gives CDR1 LNHDA, CDR2 SQIVND (reference sequence). CDR3 residues: CASSISTGANQPQHF. The CDR3 nucleotides are TGTGCCAGTAGTATCTCGACAGGGGCGAATCAGCCCCAGCATTTT.

The rearrangement uses TRBV7-2 and TRBJ2-5, with 9 bases that match TRBD1. V lost 1 base and J lost 4; bases outside the gene matches: 4. This CDR3 spans 15 amino acids. CDR1 and CDR2 (germline): SGHTA, FQGNSA. CDR3 protein: CASSLVGTGLETQYF. CDR3 DNA sequence: TGTGCCAGCAGCTTAGTTGGGACAGGGTTAGAGACCCAGTACTTC.

The chain combines TRBV19 with TRBJ1-2, with TRBD1 identical over 7 bases. This CDR3 region has 12 residues. Trimming cost V 9 bases and J 4 bases; bases outside gene matches: 5. The V gene's germline CDR1 is LNHDA and CDR2 SQIVND (reference sequence). The CDR3 bases are TGTGCCAGCGGGGGACAGCTCTATGGCTACACCTTC. Its translation: CASGGQLYGYTF.

The J gene is TRBJ1-1, the V gene TRBV6-5; D is ambiguous. The V gene's germline CDR1 is MNHEY and CDR2 SVGAGI. CDR3 length: 13 residues. Trimming left V 6 bases short and J 2 bases short, with 10 bases between. CDR3 in amino acids: CASSQQSNTEAFF. The CDR3, as DNA: TGTGCCAGCAGCCAACAGAGTAACACTGAAGCTTTCTTT.

The chain recombines TRBV6-1 with TRBJ1-2; no reliable D call. The CDR3 loop spans 13 amino acids. Germline CDR1 reads MNHNS; CDR2 reads SASEGT. Trimming shortened V by 5 bases and J by 0 bases, and 7 bases separated the two germline ends. Here the CDR3 DNA reads TGTGCCAGCAGTCCGTCGGCTAACTATGGCTACACCTTC. As protein: CASSPSANYGYTF.

V usage is TRBV3-1 (or the pseudogene TRBV3-2) and J usage is TRBJ1-1; 8 bases match TRBD1. J lost 5 bases, V lost 10 bases, and 6 bases had no gene match. CDR3 length equals 12 residues. In germline, CDR1 is LGHDT, CDR2 YNNKEL (reference sequence). CDR3 DNA sequence: TGTGCCACAGGGGGCCCGGGGACTGAAGCTTTCTTT. Translation gives CATGGPGTEAFF.

Only one count was recorded for this clone. This sequence joins TRBV2 and TRBJ1-4; possible D gene TRBD1, 6 bases. Trimming shortened V by 6 bases and J by 4 bases, and 15 bases separated the two germline ends. The CDR3 totals 15 residues. In germline, CDR1 is SNHLY, CDR2 FYNNEI. The CDR3 protein is CASRKNRAFNEKLFF. The CDR3 DNA follows: TGTGCCAGCAGGAAAAACAGGGCATTTAATGAAAAACTGTTTTTT.

The rearrangement links TRBV2 to TRBJ2-7; D gene unclear. The V end lost 5 bases, the J end lost 0 bases, and 5 bases lay between the germline ends. The CDR3 covers 12 residues. Germline CDR1 is SNHLY and CDR2 is FYNNEI. The CDR3 is CASSLVSYEQYF. The DNA for the CDR3 is TGTGCCAGCAGTCTAGTCTCCTACGAGCAGTACTTC.

This rearrangement joins TRBV7-8 to TRBJ1-1; D is unclear. Germline V CDR1 and CDR2: SGHVS, FQNEAQ. The CDR3 sequence is 17 residues long. V was cut by 2 bases and J by 5 bases, with 21 bases left in between. CDR3: CASSLPFDNLPGTEAFF. The DNA of the CDR3 is TGTGCCAGCAGCTTACCATTTGACAACCTCCCGGGGACTGAAGCTTTCTTT.

This chain connects TRBV10-1 to TRBJ2-5; D call uncertain. The CDR3 loop spans 17 amino acids. Trimming removed 0 bases from V and 4 bases from J, with 18 bases in between. Germline CDR1 is WNHNN and CDR2 is SYGVQD (reference sequence). This CDR3 reads CASSESRQGEMSETQYF. CDR3 DNA sequence: TGCGCCAGCAGTGAGTCGAGGCAAGGAGAGATGTCAGAGACCCAGTACTTC.

The chain links TRBV11-3 to TRBJ2-7, with 8 positions matching TRBD1. Germline trimming cut 1 base from V and 6 bases from J; bases unmatched to any gene: 2. This CDR3 is built from 13 residues. Germline V gives CDR1 SGHNT, CDR2 YENEEA. This CDR3 reads CASSLVTGGEQYF. The CDR3 DNA is TGTGCCAGCAGCTTAGTAACAGGGGGCGAGCAGTACTTC. Variable domain in full (rest from reference TRBV11-3 and TRBJ2-7): EAGVVQSPRYKIIEKKQPVAFWCNPISGHNTLYWYLQNLGQGPELLIRYENEEAVDDSQLPKDRFSAERLKGVDSTLKIQPAELGDSAVYLCASSLVTGGEQYFGPGTRLTVT.

The chain recombines TRBV11-2 with TRBJ2-1, with 7 bases matching TRBD1. The V and J ends lost 5 bases and 5 bases, in that order; junction bases with no gene match: 3. Germline V gives CDR1 SGHAT, CDR2 FQNNGV. CDR3 length: 13 amino acids. The CDR3: CASSRGQDNEQFF. The CDR3 DNA reads as TGTGCCAGCAGCAGAGGACAGGACAATGAGCAGTTCTTC.

The chain is built from TRBV11-3 and TRBJ2-1; 11 bases align to TRBD2. The length of the CDR3 is 16 residues. The germline CDR1 and CDR2 sequences are SGHNT and YENEEA. V shed 4 bases and J 7 bases; nucleotides not matched to a gene: 9. The DNA of the CDR3 is TGTGCCAGCAGCTACCGACTAGCGGGAAAAGGGAATGAGCAGTTCTTC. It is translated as CASSYRLAGKGNEQFF.

The rearrangement joins TRBV4-1 to TRBJ2-7, with D unresolved. The CDR3 runs to 12 residues. V was trimmed by 0 bases and J by 4 bases, leaving 4 bases between them. Germline V gene lookup returns CDR1 MGHRA and CDR2 YSYEKL. CDR3 protein: CASSQDGYEQYF. In DNA, the CDR3 is TGCGCCAGCAGCCAAGACGGGTACGAGCAGTACTTC.

This chain uses TRBV12-3 or TRBV12-4 with TRBJ1-2; TRBD1 matches at 7 bases. V trimming: 7 bases; J trimming: 5 bases; junction bases outside the gene matches: 7. The CDR3 extends over 13 amino acids. The CDR3 here is CASTYRGEYGYTF. CDR3 nucleotides: TGTGCCAGCACCTACAGGGGCGAATATGGCTACACCTTC.